A single sample gave rise to the 8 T cell receptor beta chains below, sequenced in a study of blood T cell repertoires in COVID-19. The method was immunoSEQ multiplex PCR; TCRdb's version includes in-frame clones alone and lacks a portion of them. The sample lists 40,000 to 50,000 clones, roughly 88% occurring once. Sample: peripheral blood. Receptors were obtained from a woman aged 55 to 70 with acute or convalescent COVID-19.

The chain uses TRBV19 and TRBJ2-5; 12 positions match TRBD2. From germline, CDR1 is LNHDA and CDR2 SQIVND (reference sequence). CDR3 length: 14 amino acids. V shed 6 bases and J 7 bases; nucleotides not matched to a gene: 6. CDR3 loop: CASRRLAGEGTQYF. The CDR3, as DNA: TGTGCCAGTAGGAGACTAGCGGGGGAGGGGACCCAGTACTTC.

The table lists this clone with a few counts. The gene calls are TRBV5-4 and TRBJ2-7, with D uncertain. V was shortened by 4 bases and J by 3 bases, with 8 bases between the two germline ends. CDR3 length: 12 amino acids. Per germline, CDR1 SGHNT and CDR2 YYREEE (reference sequence). The CDR3 nucleotides read TGTGCCAGCAGCATCCTAGACTACGAGCAGTACTTC. It codes for CASSILDYEQYF.

The chain is built from TRBV30 and TRBJ1-4; 10 positions agree with TRBD1. The CDR3 is 15 amino acids. J gave up 2 bases and V 2 bases, and 2 bases lay outside the gene matches. The germline CDR1 and CDR2 sequences are GTSNPN and SVGIG (reference sequence). CDR3 sequence: CAWSRQGATNEKLFF. In DNA form, the CDR3 reads TGTGCCTGGAGTAGACAGGGGGCGACTAATGAAAAACTGTTTTTT.

The rearrangement joins TRBV2 to TRBJ2-5, with 11 bases fitting TRBD2. With 1 base clipped from V and 5 bases from J, the junction kept 3 bases outside the gene matches. The CDR3 sequence is 15 residues long. Germline CDR1 and CDR2: SNHLY and FYNNEI. The CDR3 DNA reads TGTGCCAGCAGTGAAGTTAGCGGGGGGGCGGAGACCCAGTACTTC. Encoded protein: CASSEVSGGAETQYF.

The V and J genes are TRBV7-2 and TRBJ2-1; 8 positions agree with TRBD2. Trimming at V came to 2 bases and at J to 6 bases, leaving 9 bases not matched to a gene. CDR3 size: 16 residues. Germline V gene sequence: CDR1 SGHTA, CDR2 FQGNSA. The CDR3 sequence: CASSLNGRGVGNEQFF. The CDR3 region has the DNA TGTGCCAGCAGCTTAAATGGGCGGGGGGTAGGCAATGAGCAGTTCTTC.

V gene TRBV4-2 combines with J gene TRBJ2-3; 8 positions match TRBD2. Germline CDR1 LGHNA, CDR2 YNFKEQ. The CDR3 is 16 residues long. V shed 1 base, J shed 4 bases, and the junction held 7 bases outside the gene matches. CDR3 sequence (DNA): TGTGCCAGCAGCCAAGCGAACGGGGGGGACGCAGATACGCAGTATTTT. Its translation: CASSQANGGDADTQYF.

This chain joins TRBV30 and TRBJ1-1; the D is unclear. Germline V gene lookup returns CDR1 GTSNPN and CDR2 SVGIG (reference sequence). CDR3 size: 13 residues. Trimming took 5 bases from V and 4 from J, leaving 14 bases between them. In DNA form, the CDR3 reads TGTGCCTGGTCCCGCGGGGTTGGCACTGAAGCTTTCTTT. It codes for CAWSRGVGTEAFF.

V is TRBV30 and J is TRBJ1-2, with a possible D match to TRBD1 (6 bases). The V end lost 0 bases, the J end lost 8 bases, and 16 bases lay between the germline ends. The CDR3 loop spans 14 amino acids. Germline lookup yields CDR1 GTSNPN and CDR2 SVGIG (reference sequence). The CDR3 region is CAWSVGGGASGYTF. The CDR3 DNA reads TGTGCCTGGAGTGTAGGGGGTGGGGCGTCGGGCTACACCTTC. The full variable domain, rest sourced from reference TRBV30 and TRBJ1-2, is SQTIHQWPATLVQPVGSPLSLECTVEGTSNPNLYWYRQAAGRGLQLLFYSVGIGQISSEVPQNLSASRPQDRQFILSSKKLLLSDSGFYLCAWSVGGGASGYTFGSGTRLTVV.